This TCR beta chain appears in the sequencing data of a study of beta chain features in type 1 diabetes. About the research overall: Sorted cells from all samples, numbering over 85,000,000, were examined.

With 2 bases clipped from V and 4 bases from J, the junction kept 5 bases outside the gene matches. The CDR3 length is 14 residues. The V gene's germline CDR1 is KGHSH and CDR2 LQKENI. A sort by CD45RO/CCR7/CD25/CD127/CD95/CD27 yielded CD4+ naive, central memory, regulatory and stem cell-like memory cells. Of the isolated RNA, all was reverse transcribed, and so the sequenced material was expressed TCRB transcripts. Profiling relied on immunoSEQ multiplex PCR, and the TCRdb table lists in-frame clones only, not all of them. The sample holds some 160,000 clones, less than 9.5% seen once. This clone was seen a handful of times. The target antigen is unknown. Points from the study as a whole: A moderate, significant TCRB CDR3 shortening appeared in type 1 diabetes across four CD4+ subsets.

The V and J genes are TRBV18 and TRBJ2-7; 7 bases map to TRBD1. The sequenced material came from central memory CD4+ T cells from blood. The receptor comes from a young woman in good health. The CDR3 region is CASSPGTEAYEQYF. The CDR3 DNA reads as TGTGCCAGCTCACCAGGGACAGAGGCTTACGAGCAGTACTTC.